This TCR beta chain comes out of a study of beta chain features in type 1 diabetes (dated by TCRdb to the late 2010s). General notes on the study: No differences in mean age, gender distribution, total cell number or subset yield were found between patients and healthy donors. A total of just under 110,000,000 sorted cells were examined across all samples, and RNA yield correlated strongly with the number of cells per subset. In the study, recently diagnosed type 1 diabetes patients and matched healthy donors were compared on the TCRB repertoires of their sorted circulating CD4+ T cell subsets. Regulatory and stem cell-like memory subsets were obtained from only 8 patients and roughly 8 healthy donors, while naive and central memory subsets were obtained from all 28 donors.

Turning to this clone: The antigen this receptor binds is unknown. Per-base qualities were not stored, and no clone one base away is much larger.

The High Capacity cDNA Reverse Transcription Kit was used to reverse transcribe all of the isolated RNA, meaning that expressed TCRB transcripts were what got sequenced. Deep immunoSEQ sequencing was applied to naive, central memory and regulatory T cell samples, giving an average of roughly 3.5 million total reads per sample. Sorted cells were lysed in RLT buffer, and RNA was extracted using DNase-treated RNeasy Micro or Mini kits according to cell number. Each cell subset was processed separately to prevent cross-contamination, with patient and healthy donor samples processed together. The immunoSEQ multiplex PCR was used to amplify TCRB sequences from cDNA, generating 87-bp fragments that spanned the CDR3 region. Sequencing of the amplicons was performed on the Illumina HiSeq platform. The study's processing was this. PCR bias was corrected computationally using synthetic template baselines, and reads within Hamming distance 2 were collapsed, with unmergeable singletons discarded. Reads were aligned against IMGT so that V, D and J genes, CDR3 length and insertions or deletions at six rearrangement sites could be assigned. Clonotype counts were normalized to sorted cell number within each subset before computing true diversity and Gini coefficients with the tcR R package. The overlap coefficient, calculated on TCRB nucleotide sequences, was used to measure repertoire sharing. Entries here come from immuneACCESS through TCRdb and include only in-frame sequences with V and J called. Some clones fail to appear in such tables; in the studies checked, an unresolved V gene covers under half of the shortfall, and the cause of the remainder is unknown. The V and J calls and clone size come from that table; D and trimming were worked out from the DNA. The sample table shows under 130,000 clones, and about 26% are seen once. In total, the top ten clones hold about 0.49% of the sample.

CDR1 SNHLY and CDR2 FYNNEI were looked up in the germline V gene. Inclusive of the bounding cysteine and phenylalanine, the CDR3 is 16 residues long. Only the CDR3 portion is preserved as DNA: 48 bases, with reading frame beginning at the first base. V is cut back by 7 bases and J by 1 base, with 9 bases in the junction unmatched. On the study overall, not on this receptor specifically: Shorter templates might have been favored by PCR, but patient and control samples were amplified and corrected together, so both groups would have been affected equally by any skew. At VDJ recombination sites, type 1 diabetes patients had fewer insertions and more deleted nucleotides, which implies abnormalities in thymic rearrangement. Naive, central memory and regulatory TCRB repertoires appeared to be more similar among patients than among healthy donors. Because cDNA was sequenced instead of genomic DNA, activated cells with high expression could be over-represented, although the groups did not differ in activation or CD3 levels. Because the HLA sub-analyses included only small numbers of individuals, any influence of HLA type on TCRB rearrangement was left unresolved. Type 1 diabetes patients showed a moderate but significant shortening of TCRB CDR3 length in all four CD4+ subsets.

Each donor gave one peripheral blood draw, about 110 mL on average, collected into heparinised tubes. Using a panel that included CD45RO, CCR7, CD25, CD127, CD95 and CD27, naive, central memory, regulatory and stem cell-like memory CD4+ T cells were sorted on a BD FACSAria II. A purity above 95% was achieved for all sorted populations. PBMCs were isolated right away by Lymphoprep density gradient centrifugation and were stained directly, without culture. Samples were stained and sorted in pairs, with one healthy donor and one patient per experiment, so that batch effects were minimized. The sample was central memory CD4+ T cells from blood. This chain is built from TRBV2 and TRBJ2-3, with 9 bases matching TRBD1. This sequence was found in a woman aged 18-30 years with type 1 diabetes. CDR3 sequence: CASTPLDRGGTDTQYF. The nucleotide sequence is TGTGCCAGCACTCCCCTGGACAGGGGCGGCACAGATACGCAGTATTTT.